A single sample is the source of the 5 T cell receptor beta chains below, sequenced in a study of technical replicates of blood from a handful of donors. Clones were read by immunoSEQ multiplex PCR, and TCRdb kept only the in-frame ones, dropping some. The top ten clones hold almost 0.35% of a sample with around 100,000 clones, approximately 95% of them seen once. The sample consisted of T cells isolated from PBMCs. Receptors originate from a human donor in good health.

This chain connects TRBV19 to TRBJ2-5; TRBD2 matches 8 bases. The J segment lost 5 bases and the V segment lost 6 bases, leaving 11 bases of the junction unmatched. The germline gives CDR1 LNHDA, CDR2 SQIVND (reference sequence). The CDR3 has 15 residues. For the CDR3, the DNA is TGTGCCAGTAGCAGGACTAGCTTTGGTGCGGAGACCCAGTACTTC. Protein sequence: CASSRTSFGAETQYF.

This clone was detected only once. The rearrangement uses TRBV7-8 and TRBJ1-3; D unresolved. There are 16 residues in the CDR3. V dropped 0 bases and J dropped 3 bases, with 12 bases sitting between them. Germline CDR1 is SGHVS and CDR2 is FQNEAQ. The CDR3 loop reads CASSLAPRRVGNTIYF. The CDR3 region has the DNA TGTGCCAGCAGCTTAGCTCCCCGGAGGGTTGGAAACACCATATATTTT.

V and J are TRBV19 and TRBJ1-5; 9 positions match TRBD1. The CDR3 is 15 residues long. Germline V gene data show CDR1 as LNHDA and CDR2 as SQIVND (reference sequence). The trim removed 5 bases at V and 8 bases at J, leaving 10 bases unmatched. CDR3 sequence reads: CASSPIGQGKEPQHF. DNA of the CDR3: TGTGCCAGTAGTCCGATAGGACAGGGGAAGGAGCCCCAGCATTTT.

The J gene is TRBJ1-5, the V gene TRBV4-1; no definite D call. CDR1 MGHRA and CDR2 YSYEKL come from the germline V gene. The CDR3 runs to 14 residues. Trimming left V 3 bases short and J 0 bases short, with 6 bases between. The CDR3 coding sequence is TGCGCCAGCAGCCATATTAATAGCAATCAGCCCCAGCATTTT. Amino acids: CASSHINSNQPQHF.

This clone was seen more than once but under ten times. V is TRBV27 and J is TRBJ1-5; 7 bases line up with TRBD1. With 4 bases clipped from V and 6 bases from J, the junction kept 9 bases outside the gene matches. This CDR3 spans 15 amino acids. CDR1 is MNHEY, CDR2 SMNVEV, per germline (reference sequence). DNA for the CDR3: TGTGCCAGCAGTTCTCGACAGGGTTTGCGTCAGCCCCAGCATTTT. Translation gives CASSSRQGLRQPQHF.